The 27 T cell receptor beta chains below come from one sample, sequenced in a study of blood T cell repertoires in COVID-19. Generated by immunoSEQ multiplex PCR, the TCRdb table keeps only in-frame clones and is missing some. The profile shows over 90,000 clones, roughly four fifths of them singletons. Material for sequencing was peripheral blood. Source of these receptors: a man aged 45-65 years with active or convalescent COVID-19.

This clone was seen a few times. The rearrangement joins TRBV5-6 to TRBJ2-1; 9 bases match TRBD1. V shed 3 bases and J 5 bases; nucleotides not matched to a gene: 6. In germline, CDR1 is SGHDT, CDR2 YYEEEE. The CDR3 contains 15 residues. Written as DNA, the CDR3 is TGTGCCAGCAGCTCCTGGGACAGGGAAAACAATGAGCAGTTCTTC. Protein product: CASSSWDRENNEQFF.

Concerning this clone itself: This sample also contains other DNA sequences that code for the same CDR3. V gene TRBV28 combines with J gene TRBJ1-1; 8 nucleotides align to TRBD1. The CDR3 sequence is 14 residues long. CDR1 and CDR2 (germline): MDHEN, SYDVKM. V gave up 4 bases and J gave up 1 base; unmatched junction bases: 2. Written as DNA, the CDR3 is TGTGCCAGCAGTTCAGGGGGCGGGAACACTGAAGCTTTCTTT. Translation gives CASSSGGGNTEAFF.

The CDR3 DNA follows: TGTGCCAGCAGCCCTGAGGGGGGGCAACAGCCCCAGCATTTT. This gives the protein CASSPEGGQQPQHF. The V call is TRBV7-8, the J call TRBJ1-5, with D tentatively TRBD1 (6 bases). V lost 5 bases, J lost 7 bases, and 15 bases lay in between. The CDR3 is made up of 14 amino acids. Germline V gives CDR1 SGHVS, CDR2 FQNEAQ. Based on the CDR3 plus reference TRBV7-8 and TRBJ1-5, the full variable domain is GAGVSQSPRYKVAKRGQDVALRCDPISGHVSLFWYQQALGQGPEFLTYFQNEAQLDKSGLPSDRFFAERPEGSVSTLKIQRTQQEDSAVYLCASSPEGGQQPQHFGDGTRLSIL.

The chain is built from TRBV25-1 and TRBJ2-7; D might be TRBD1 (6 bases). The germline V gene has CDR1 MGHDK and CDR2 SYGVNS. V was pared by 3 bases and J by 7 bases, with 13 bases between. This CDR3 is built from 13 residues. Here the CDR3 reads CASSDGQSGEQYF. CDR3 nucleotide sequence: TGTGCCAGCAGTGACGGACAGTCGGGGGAGCAGTACTTC.

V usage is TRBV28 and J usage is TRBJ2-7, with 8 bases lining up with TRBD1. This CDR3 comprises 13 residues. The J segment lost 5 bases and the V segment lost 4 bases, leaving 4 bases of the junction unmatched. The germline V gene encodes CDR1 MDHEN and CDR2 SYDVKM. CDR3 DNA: TGTGCCAGCAGTTCGGGACAGGTGAACGAGCAGTACTTC. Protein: CASSSGQVNEQYF. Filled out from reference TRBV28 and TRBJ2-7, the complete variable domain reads DVKVTQSSRYLVKRTGEKVFLECVQDMDHENMFWYRQDPGLGLRLIYFSYDVKMKEKGDIPEGYSVSREKKERFSLILESASTNQTSMYLCASSSGQVNEQYFGPGTRLTVT.

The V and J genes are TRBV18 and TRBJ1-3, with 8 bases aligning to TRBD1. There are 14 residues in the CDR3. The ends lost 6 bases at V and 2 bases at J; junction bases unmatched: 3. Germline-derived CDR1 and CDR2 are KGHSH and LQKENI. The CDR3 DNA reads TGTGCCAGCTCCCCGACAGGGGCTGGAAACACCATATATTTT. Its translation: CASSPTGAGNTIYF.

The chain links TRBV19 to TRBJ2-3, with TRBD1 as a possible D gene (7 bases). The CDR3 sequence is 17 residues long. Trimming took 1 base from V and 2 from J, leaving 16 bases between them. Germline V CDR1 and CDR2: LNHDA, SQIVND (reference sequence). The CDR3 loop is CASSIVGGGWATDTQYF. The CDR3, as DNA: TGTGCCAGTAGTATAGTCGGAGGGGGCTGGGCCACAGATACGCAGTATTTT.

In nucleotides, the CDR3 is TGTGCCAGCAGCCCTACAGGGGAAGTTGGCTATGGCTACACCTTC. This gives the protein CASSPTGEVGYGYTF. The V gene is TRBV5-4, the J gene TRBJ1-2, with 7 bases identical to TRBD1. CDR1 and CDR2 (germline): SGHNT, YYREEE (reference sequence). This CDR3 has 15 amino acids. Trimming took 4 bases from V and 4 from J; bases not matched to a gene: 10.

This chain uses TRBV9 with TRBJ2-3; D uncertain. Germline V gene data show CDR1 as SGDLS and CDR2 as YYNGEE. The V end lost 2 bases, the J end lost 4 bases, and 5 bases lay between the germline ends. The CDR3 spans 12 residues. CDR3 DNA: TGTGCCAGCAGCGTGTCAGCAGATACGCAGTATTTT. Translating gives CASSVSADTQYF.

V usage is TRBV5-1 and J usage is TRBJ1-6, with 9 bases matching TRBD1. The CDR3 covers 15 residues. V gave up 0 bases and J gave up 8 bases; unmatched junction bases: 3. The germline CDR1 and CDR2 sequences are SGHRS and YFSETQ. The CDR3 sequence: CASSLGQGEYSPLHF. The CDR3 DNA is TGCGCCAGCAGCTTGGGACAGGGGGAGTATTCACCCCTCCACTTT.

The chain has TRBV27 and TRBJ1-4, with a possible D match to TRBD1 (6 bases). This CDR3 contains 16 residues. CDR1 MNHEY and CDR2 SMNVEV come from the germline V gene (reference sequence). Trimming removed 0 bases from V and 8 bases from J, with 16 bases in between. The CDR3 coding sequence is TGTGCCAGCAGTTTATCGGTTAGGTGGGGGCGAGAAAAACTGTTTTTT. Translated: CASSLSVRWGREKLFF.

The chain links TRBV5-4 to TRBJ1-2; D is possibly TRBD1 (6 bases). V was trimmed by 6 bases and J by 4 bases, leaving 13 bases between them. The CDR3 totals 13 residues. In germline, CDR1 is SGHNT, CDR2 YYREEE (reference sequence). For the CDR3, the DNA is TGTGCCAGCATGGGCGGGGGCGGCTATGGCTACACCTTC. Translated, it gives CASMGGGGYGYTF.

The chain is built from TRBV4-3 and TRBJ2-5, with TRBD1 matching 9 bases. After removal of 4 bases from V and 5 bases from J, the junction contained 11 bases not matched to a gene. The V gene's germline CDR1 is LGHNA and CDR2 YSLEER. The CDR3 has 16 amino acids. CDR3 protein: CASSLTGTGPGETQYF. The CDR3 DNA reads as TGCGCCAGCAGCCTAACCGGGACAGGGCCAGGGGAGACCCAGTACTTC.

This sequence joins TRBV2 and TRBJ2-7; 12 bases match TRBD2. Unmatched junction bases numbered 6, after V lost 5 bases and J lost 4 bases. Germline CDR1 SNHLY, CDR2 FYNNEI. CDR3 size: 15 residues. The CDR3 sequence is CASSPRTSGTYEQYF. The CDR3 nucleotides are TGTGCCAGCAGTCCTCGGACTAGCGGGACTTACGAGCAGTACTTC. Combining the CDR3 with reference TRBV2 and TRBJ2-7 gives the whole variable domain EPEVTQTPSHQVTQMGQEVILRCVPISNHLYFYWYRQILGQKVEFLVSFYNNEISEKSEIFDDQFSVERPDGSNFTLKIRSTKLEDSAMYFCASSPRTSGTYEQYFGPGTRLTVT.

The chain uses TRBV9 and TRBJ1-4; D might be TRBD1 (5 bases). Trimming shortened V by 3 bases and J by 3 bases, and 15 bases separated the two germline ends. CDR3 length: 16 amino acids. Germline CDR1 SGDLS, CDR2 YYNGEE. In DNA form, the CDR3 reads TGTGCCAGCAGCGCCCAGGGTGGTAGGGCTAATGAAAAACTGTTTTTT. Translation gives CASSAQGGRANEKLFF.

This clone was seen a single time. Here the CDR3 reads CASSYSGDQPQHF. DNA of the CDR3: TGTGCCAGCAGTTACTCAGGAGATCAGCCCCAGCATTTT. The rearrangement joins TRBV6-6 to TRBJ1-5; no clear D. Germline V gene sequence: CDR1 MNHNY, CDR2 SVGAGI (reference sequence). The CDR3 sequence is 13 residues long. The V end was cut by 0 bases, the J end by 5 bases, with 5 bases between.

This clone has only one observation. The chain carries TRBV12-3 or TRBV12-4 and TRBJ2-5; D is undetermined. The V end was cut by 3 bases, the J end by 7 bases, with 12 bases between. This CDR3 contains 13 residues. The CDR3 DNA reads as TGTGCCAGCAGTTTGCTATCCCGTGGGACCCAGTACTTC. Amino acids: CASSLLSRGTQYF.

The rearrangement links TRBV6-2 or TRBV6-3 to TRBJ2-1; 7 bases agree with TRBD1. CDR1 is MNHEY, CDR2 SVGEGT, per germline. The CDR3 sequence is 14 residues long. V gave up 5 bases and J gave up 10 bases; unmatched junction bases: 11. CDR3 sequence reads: CASSTYLRGPEQFF. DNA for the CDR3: TGTGCCAGCAGTACCTACCTGAGGGGGCCCGAGCAGTTCTTC.

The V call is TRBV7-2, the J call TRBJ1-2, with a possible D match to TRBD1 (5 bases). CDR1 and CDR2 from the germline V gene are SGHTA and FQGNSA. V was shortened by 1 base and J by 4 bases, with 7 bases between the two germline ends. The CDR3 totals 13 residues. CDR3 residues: CASSLGQGYGYTF. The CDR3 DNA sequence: TGTGCCAGCAGCTTAGGGCAGGGCTATGGCTACACCTTC.

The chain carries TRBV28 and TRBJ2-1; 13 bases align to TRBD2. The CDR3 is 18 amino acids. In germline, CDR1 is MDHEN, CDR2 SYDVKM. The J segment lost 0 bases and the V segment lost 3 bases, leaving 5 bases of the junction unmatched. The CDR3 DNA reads TGTGCCAGCAGTTTTCCAACTAGCGGGGGGGTCTCCTACAATGAGCAGTTCTTC. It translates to CASSFPTSGGVSYNEQFF. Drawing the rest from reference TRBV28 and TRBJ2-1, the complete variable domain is DVKVTQSSRYLVKRTGEKVFLECVQDMDHENMFWYRQDPGLGLRLIYFSYDVKMKEKGDIPEGYSVSREKKERFSLILESASTNQTSMYLCASSFPTSGGVSYNEQFFGPGTRLTVL.

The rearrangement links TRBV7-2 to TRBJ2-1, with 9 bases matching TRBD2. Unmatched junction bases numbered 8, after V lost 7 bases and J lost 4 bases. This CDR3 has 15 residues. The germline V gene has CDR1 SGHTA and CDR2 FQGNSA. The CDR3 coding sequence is TGTGCCAGCAAAGGGCTAGCGGGACTATACAATGAGCAGTTCTTC. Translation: CASKGLAGLYNEQFF.

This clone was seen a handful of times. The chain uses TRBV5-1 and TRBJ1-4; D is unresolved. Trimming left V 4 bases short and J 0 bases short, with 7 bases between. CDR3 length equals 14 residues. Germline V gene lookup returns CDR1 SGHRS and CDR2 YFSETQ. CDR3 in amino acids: CASSPSTTNEKLFF. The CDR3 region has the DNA TGCGCCAGCAGCCCTAGCACAACTAATGAAAAACTGTTTTTT. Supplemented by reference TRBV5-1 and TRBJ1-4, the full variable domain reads KAGVTQTPRYLIKTRGQQVTLSCSPISGHRSVSWYQQTPGQGLQFLFEYFSETQRNKGNFPGRFSGRQFSNSRSEMNVSTLELGDSALYLCASSPSTTNEKLFFGSGTQLSVL.

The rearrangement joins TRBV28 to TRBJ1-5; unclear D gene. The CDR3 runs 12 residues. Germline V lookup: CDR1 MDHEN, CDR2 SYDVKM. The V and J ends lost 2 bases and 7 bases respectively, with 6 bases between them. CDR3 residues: CASSLQAQPQHF. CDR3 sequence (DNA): TGTGCCAGCAGTTTACAGGCACAGCCCCAGCATTTT. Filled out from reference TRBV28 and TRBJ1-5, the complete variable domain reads DVKVTQSSRYLVKRTGEKVFLECVQDMDHENMFWYRQDPGLGLRLIYFSYDVKMKEKGDIPEGYSVSREKKERFSLILESASTNQTSMYLCASSLQAQPQHFGDGTRLSIL.

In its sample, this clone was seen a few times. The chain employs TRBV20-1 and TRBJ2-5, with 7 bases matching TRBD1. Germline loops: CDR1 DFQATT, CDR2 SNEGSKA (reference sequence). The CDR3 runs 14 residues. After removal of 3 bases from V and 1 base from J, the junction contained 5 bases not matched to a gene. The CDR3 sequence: CSASLGTAQETQYF. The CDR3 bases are TGCAGTGCTAGTCTTGGGACAGCCCAAGAGACCCAGTACTTC.

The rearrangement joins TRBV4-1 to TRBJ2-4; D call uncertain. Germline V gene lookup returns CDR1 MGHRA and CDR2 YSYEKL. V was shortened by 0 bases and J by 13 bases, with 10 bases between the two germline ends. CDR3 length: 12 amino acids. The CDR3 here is CASSQEVGAQYF. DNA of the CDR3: TGCGCCAGCAGCCAAGAGGTAGGAGCGCAGTACTTC.

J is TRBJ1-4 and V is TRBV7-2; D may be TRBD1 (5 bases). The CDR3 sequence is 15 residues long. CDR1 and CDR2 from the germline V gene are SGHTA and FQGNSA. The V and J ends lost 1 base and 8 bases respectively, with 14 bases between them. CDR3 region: CASSLGGEAREKLFF. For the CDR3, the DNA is TGTGCCAGCAGCTTAGGGGGGGAGGCTCGGGAAAAACTGTTTTTT.

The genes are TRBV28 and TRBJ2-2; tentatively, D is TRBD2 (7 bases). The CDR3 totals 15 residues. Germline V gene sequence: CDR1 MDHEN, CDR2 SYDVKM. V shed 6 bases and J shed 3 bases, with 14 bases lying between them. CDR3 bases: TGTGCCAGCAGACTAGAGGGGGGGGACACCGGGGAGCTGTTTTTT. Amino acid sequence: CASRLEGGDTGELFF.